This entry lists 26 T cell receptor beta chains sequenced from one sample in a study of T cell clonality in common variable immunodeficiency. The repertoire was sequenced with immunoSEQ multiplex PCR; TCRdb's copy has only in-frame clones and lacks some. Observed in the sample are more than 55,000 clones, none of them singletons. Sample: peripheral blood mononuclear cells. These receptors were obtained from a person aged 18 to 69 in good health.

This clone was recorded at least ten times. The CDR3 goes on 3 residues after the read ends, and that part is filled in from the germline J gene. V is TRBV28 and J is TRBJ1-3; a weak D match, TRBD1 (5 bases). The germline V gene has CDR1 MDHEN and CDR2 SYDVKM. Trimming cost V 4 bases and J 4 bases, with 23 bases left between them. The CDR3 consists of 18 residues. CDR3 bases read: TGTGCCAGCAGTTCTCAACTCCTTCCAGGGTTCAGGGGAAACACC. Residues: CASSSQLLPGFRGNT. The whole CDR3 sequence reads CASSSQLLPGFRGNTIYF.

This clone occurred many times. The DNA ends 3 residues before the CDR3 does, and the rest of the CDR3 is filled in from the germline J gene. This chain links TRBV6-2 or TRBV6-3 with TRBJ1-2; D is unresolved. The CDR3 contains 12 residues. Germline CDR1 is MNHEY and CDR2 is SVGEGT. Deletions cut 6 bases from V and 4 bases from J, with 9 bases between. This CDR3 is CASSPAGYGYTF. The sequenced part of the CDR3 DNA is TGTGCCAGCAGCCCGGCGGGCTATGGC.

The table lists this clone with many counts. The CDR3 loop is CAWSPRAGVKNIQYF. The CDR3 DNA, read in part, is TGTGCCTGGAGTCCCAGAGCGGGAGTAAAAAACATT. The chain carries TRBV30 and TRBJ2-4, with 8 bases that match TRBD2. The read terminates 3 residues before the CDR3 end, so the remaining end is supplied by the germline J gene. CDR1 is GTSNPN, CDR2 SVGIG, per germline (reference sequence). CDR3 length equals 15 residues. J gave up 4 bases and V 2 bases, and 7 bases lay outside the gene matches.

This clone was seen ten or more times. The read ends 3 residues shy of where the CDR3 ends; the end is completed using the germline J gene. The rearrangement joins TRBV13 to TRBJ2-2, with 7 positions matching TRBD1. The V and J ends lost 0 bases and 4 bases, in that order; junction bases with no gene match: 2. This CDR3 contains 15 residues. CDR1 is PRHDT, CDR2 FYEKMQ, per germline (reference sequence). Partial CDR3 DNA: TGTGCCAGCAGCTTAGGGACAGGGACCACCGGGGAG. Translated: CASSLGTGTTGE. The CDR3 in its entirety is CASSLGTGTTGELFF.

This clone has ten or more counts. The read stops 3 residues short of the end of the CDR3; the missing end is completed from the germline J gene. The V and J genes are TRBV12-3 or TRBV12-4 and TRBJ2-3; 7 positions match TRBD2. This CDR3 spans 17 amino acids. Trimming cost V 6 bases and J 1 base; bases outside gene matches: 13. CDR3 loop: CASSPPMTSLGTDTQYF. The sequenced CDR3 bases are TGTGCCAGCAGCCCGCCAATGACTAGCTTGGGCACAGATACG.

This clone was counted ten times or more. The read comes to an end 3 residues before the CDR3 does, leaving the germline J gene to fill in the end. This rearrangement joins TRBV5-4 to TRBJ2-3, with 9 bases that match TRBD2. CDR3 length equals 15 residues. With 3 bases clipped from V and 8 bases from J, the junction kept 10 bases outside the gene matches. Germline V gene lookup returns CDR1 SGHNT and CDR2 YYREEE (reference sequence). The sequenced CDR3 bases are TGTGCCAGCAGCTCAAGCTTAGCGGGAGAGGGTACG. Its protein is CASSSSLAGEGT. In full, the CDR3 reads CASSSSLAGEGTQYF. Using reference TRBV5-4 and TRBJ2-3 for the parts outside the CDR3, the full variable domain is ETGVTQSPTHLIKTRGQQVTLRCSSQSGHNTVSWYQQALGQGPQFIFQYYREEENGRGNFPPRFSGLQFPNYSSELNVNALELDDSALYLCASSSSLAGEGTQYFGPGTRLTVL.

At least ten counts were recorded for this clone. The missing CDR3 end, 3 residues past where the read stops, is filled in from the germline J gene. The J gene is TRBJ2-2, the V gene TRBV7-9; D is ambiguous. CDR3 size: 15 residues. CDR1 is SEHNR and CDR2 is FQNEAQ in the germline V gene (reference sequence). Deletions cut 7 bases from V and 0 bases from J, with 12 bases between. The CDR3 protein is CASTTSVANTGELFF. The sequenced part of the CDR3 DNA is TGTGCCAGCACCACCTCAGTGGCGAACACCGGGGAG. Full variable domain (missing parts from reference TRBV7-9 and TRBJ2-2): DTGVSQNPRHKITKRGQNVTFRCDPISEHNRLYWYRQTLGQGPEFLTYFQNEAQLEKSRLLSDRFSAERPKGSFSTLEIQRTEQGDSAMYLCASTTSVANTGELFFGEGSRLTVL.

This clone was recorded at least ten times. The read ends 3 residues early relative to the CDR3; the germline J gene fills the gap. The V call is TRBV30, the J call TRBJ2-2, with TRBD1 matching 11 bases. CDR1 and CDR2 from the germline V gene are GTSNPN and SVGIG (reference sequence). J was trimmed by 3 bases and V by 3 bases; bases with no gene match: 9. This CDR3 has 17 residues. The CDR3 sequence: CAWRSGTGGRDTGELFF. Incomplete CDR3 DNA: TGTGCCTGGAGATCCGGGACAGGGGGTCGGGACACCGGGGAG. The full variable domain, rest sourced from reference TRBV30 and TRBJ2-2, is SQTIHQWPATLVQPVGSPLSLECTVEGTSNPNLYWYRQAAGRGLQLLFYSVGIGQISSEVPQNLSASRPQDRQFILSSKKLLLSDSGFYLCAWRSGTGGRDTGELFFGEGSRLTVL.

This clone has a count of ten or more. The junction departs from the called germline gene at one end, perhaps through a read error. CDR3 protein: CAGSIFGGNTEAFF. The sequenced part of the CDR3 DNA is TGTGCCGGTAGTATTTTCGGGGGGAACACTGAA. The chain is built from TRBV19 and TRBJ1-1; tentatively, D is TRBD1 (5 bases). The read ends 3 residues shy of where the CDR3 ends; the end is completed using the germline J gene. CDR3 size: 14 residues. Germline CDR1 is LNHDA and CDR2 is SQIVND (reference sequence).

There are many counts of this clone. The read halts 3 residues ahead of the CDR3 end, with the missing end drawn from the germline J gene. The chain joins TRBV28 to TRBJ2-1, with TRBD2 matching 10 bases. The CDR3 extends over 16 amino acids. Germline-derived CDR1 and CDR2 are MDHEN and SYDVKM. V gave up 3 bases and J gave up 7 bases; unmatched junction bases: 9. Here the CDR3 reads CASSFALAGEINEQFF. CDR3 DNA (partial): TGTGCCAGCAGTTTCGCCCTAGCGGGAGAAATAAATGAG.

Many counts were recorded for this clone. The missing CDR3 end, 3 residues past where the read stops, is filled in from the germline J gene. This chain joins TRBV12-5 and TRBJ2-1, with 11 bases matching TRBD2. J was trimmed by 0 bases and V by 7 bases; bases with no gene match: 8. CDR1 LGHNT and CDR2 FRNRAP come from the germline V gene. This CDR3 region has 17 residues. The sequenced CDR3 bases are TGTGCTAGTGTTCGTCGCGGGACTAGCGGCTCCTACAATGAG. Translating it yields CASVRRGTSGSYNE. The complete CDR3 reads CASVRRGTSGSYNEQFF.

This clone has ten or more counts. The CDR3 sequence is CASTAGRTLSPLHF. The covered CDR3 bases are TGTGCCAGCACTGCGGGGAGGACGCTTTCACCC. The chain recombines TRBV7-9 with TRBJ1-6; D remains ambiguous. The read comes to an end 3 residues before the CDR3 does, leaving the germline J gene to fill in the end. Germline CDR1 reads SEHNR; CDR2 reads FQNEAQ (reference sequence). Trimming removed 7 bases at V and 9 bases at J, with 16 bases between. The CDR3 length is 14 residues.

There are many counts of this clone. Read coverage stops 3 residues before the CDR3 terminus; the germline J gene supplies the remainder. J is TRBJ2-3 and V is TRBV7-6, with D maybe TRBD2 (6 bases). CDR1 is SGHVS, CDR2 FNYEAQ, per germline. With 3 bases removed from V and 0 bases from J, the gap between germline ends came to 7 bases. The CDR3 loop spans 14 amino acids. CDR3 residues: CASSFSGSTDTQYF. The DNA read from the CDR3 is TGTGCCAGCAGCTTTAGCGGTAGCACAGATACG.

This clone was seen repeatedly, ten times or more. The sequenced CDR3 bases are TGCAGTGCTCCGCCCGGGACACCGTACATGAACACTGAA. Its translation: CSAPPGTPYMNTE. The full CDR3 protein reads CSAPPGTPYMNTEAFF. This rearrangement joins TRBV20-1 to TRBJ1-1; D perhaps matches TRBD1 (6 bases). The CDR3 end is not reached by the read, which stops 3 residues before it; the germline J gene fills it in. CDR3 size: 16 residues. The germline V and J ends were trimmed by 5 bases and 0 bases, with 19 bases remaining between them. Per the germline V gene, CDR1 is DFQATT and CDR2 is SNEGSKA (reference sequence).

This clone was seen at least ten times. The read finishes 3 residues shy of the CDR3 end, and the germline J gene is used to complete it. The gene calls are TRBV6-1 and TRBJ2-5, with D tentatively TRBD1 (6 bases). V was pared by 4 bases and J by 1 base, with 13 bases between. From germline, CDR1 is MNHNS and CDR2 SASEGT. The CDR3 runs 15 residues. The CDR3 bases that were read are TGTGCCAGCAGTGGGAGGACAGCCAGCCAAGAGACC. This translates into CASSGRTASQET. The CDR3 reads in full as CASSGRTASQETQYF.

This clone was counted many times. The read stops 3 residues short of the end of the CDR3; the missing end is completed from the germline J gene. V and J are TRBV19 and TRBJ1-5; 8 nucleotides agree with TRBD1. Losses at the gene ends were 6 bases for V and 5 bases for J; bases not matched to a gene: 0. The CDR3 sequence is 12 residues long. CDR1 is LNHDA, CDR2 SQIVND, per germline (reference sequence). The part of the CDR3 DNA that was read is TGTGCCAGTAGGGACAGGGATCAGCCC. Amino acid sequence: CASRDRDQP. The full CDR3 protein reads CASRDRDQPQHF.

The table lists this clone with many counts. The part of the CDR3 DNA that was read is TGCAGTGCTAGAGACAGTAACACTGAA. It encodes CSARDSNTE. The CDR3, in full, reads CSARDSNTEAFF. The genes are TRBV20-1 and TRBJ1-1; D unclear. The read terminates 3 residues ahead of where the CDR3 ends, so the germline J gene completes it. The germline V and J ends were trimmed by 0 bases and 2 bases, with 4 bases remaining between them. The CDR3 runs 12 residues. Per germline, CDR1 DFQATT and CDR2 SNEGSKA (reference sequence).

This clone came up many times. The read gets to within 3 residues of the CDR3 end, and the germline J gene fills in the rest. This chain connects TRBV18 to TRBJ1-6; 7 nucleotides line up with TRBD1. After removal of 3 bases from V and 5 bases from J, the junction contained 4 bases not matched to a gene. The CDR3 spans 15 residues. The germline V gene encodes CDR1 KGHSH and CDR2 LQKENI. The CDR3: CASSPNRGDNSPLHF. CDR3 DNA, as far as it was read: TGTGCCAGCTCACCTAACAGGGGAGATAATTCACCC.

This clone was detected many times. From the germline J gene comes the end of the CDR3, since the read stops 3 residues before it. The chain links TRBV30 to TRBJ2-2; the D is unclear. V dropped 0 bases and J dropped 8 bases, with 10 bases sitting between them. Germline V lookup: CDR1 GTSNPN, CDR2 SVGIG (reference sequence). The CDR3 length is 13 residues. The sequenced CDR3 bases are TGTGCCTGGAGTGTCCTAGTCCGTGGGGAG. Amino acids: CAWSVLVRGE. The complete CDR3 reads CAWSVLVRGELFF.

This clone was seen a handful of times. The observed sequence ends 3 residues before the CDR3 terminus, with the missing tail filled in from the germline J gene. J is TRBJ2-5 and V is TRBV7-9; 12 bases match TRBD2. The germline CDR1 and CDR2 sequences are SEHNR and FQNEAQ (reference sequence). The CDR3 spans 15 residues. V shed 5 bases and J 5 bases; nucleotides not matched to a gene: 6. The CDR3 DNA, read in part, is TGTGCCAGCAGCCCTAGCGGGAGGGCCTTGGAGACC. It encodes CASSPSGRALET. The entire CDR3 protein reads CASSPSGRALETQYF.

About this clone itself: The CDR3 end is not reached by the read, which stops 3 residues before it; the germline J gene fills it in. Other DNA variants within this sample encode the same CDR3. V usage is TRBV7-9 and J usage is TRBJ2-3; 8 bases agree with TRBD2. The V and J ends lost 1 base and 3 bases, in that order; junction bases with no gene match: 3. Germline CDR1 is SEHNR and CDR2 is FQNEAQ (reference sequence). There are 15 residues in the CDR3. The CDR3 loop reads CASSLGGRRTDTQYF. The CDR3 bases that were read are TGTGCCAGCAGCTTAGGCGGGAGGAGGACAGATACG.

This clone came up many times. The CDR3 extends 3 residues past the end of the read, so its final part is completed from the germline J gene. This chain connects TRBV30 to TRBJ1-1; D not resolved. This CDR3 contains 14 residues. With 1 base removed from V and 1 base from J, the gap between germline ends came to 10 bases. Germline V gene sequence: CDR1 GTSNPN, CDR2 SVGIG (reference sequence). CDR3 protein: CAWSASQANTEAFF. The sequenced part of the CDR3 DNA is TGTGCCTGGAGTGCCTCTCAGGCGAACACTGAA.

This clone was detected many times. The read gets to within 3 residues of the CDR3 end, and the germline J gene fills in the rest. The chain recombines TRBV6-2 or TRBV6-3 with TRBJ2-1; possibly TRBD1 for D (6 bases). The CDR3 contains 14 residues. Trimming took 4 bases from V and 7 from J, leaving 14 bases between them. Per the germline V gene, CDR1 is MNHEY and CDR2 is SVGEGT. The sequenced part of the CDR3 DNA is TGTGCCAGCAGTTCCGGGACAAACTTTAATGAG. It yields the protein CASSSGTNFNE. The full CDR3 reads CASSSGTNFNEQFF.

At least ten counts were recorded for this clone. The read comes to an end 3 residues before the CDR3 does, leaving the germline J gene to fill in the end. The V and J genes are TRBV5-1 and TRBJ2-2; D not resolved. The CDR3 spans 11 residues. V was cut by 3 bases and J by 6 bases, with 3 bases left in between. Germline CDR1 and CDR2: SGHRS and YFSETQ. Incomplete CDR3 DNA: TGCGCCAGCAGCTCTCCCGGGGAG. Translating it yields CASSSPGE. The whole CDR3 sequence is CASSSPGELFF.

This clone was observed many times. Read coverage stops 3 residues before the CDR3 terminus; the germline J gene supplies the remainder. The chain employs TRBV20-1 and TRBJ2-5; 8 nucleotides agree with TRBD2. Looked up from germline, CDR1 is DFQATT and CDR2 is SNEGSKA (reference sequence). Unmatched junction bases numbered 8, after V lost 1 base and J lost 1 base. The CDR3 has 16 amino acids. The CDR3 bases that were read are TGCAGTGCTAGAGTTTTTGGGCGGGAGGCCCAAGAGACC. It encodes CSARVFGREAQET. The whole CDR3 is CSARVFGREAQETQYF.

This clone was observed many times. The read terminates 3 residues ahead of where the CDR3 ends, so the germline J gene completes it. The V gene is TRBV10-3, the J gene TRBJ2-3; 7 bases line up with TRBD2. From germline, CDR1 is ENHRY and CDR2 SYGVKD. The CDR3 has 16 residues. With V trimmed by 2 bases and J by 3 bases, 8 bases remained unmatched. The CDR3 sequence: CAISELQRDFTDTQYF. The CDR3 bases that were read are TGTGCCATCAGTGAGCTACAGCGGGACTTTACAGATACG.